This entry features one T cell receptor (beta chain) sequence. Antigen: not known. This sample was taken from a study of blood T cells in healthy people across ages. Study observations and caveats: Not knowing donor CMV status may have confounded expanded clonotype changes.

Trimming left V 4 bases short and J 3 bases short, with 11 bases between. CDR3 size: 14 residues. The germline V gene encodes CDR1 SGHDT and CDR2 YYEEEE. Investigators took about 10 milliliters of peripheral blood from every donor. Alongside a J-beta primer mix, a sample-barcoded 5' primer served in a second PCR lasting roughly 7 to 11 cycles. Every cDNA molecule bore a tag from a template-switch adaptor containing 12 random nucleotides. MiXCR was run by TCRdb on the 5' RACE reads, yielding one entry per CDR3 protein. The sample carries 1.5 million to 2 million distinct CDR3 sequences, roughly 28% recorded once.

The TCR sequence derives from a woman aged 25 to 45 in good health. This rearrangement joins TRBV5-6 to TRBJ1-5, with unresolved D. Sequenced: blood. The CDR3 bases are TGTGCCAGCAGCCCTGACAATTACAATCAGCCCCAGCATTTT. This codes for CASSPDNYNQPQHF.